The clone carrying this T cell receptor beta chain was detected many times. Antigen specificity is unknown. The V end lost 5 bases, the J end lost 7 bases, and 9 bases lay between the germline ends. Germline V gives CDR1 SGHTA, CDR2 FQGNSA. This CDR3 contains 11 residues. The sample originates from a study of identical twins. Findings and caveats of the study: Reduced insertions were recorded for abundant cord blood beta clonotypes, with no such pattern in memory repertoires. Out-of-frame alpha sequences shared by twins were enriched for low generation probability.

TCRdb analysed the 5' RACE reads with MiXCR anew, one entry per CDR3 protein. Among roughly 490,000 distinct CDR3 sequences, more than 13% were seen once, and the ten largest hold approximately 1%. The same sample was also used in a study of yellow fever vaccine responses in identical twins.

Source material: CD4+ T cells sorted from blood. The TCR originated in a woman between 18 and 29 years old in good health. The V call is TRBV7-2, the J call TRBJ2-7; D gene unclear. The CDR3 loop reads CASSVGTEQYF. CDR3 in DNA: TGTGCCAGCAGCGTAGGTACGGAGCAGTACTTC.